These 8 T cell receptor beta chains were sequenced from one sample in a study of blood T cell repertoires in COVID-19. Assay: immunoSEQ multiplex PCR; the TCRdb copy retains only in-frame clones and omits some. The sample shows approximately 150,000 clones, approximately 89% of them seen only once. The sequenced material came from peripheral blood. These receptors all stem from a man aged 60 to 75 with active or convalescent COVID-19.

This clone was recorded once. The chain combines TRBV19 with TRBJ2-7; 8 bases align to TRBD1. Germline CDR1 and CDR2: LNHDA and SQIVND (reference sequence). The CDR3 runs 12 residues. Losses at the gene ends were 6 bases for V and 3 bases for J; bases not matched to a gene: 1. The CDR3 region is CASSGQGYEQYF. DNA for the CDR3: TGTGCCAGTAGCGGACAGGGCTACGAGCAGTACTTC.

The V and J genes are TRBV5-5 and TRBJ2-5; TRBD2 is a possible D gene (5 bases). The CDR3 length is 15 residues. In germline, CDR1 is SGHKS, CDR2 YYEKEE (reference sequence). V gave up 1 base and J gave up 4 bases, with 14 bases separating them. In DNA form, the CDR3 reads TGTGCCAGCAGCTTGCGGGGAAGGGCAGGAGAGACCCAGTACTTC. It translates to CASSLRGRAGETQYF.

The J gene is TRBJ2-3, the V gene TRBV20-1, with D tentatively TRBD1 (6 bases). The V end lost 3 bases, the J end lost 3 bases, and 16 bases lay between the germline ends. CDR3 length equals 15 residues. Germline loops: CDR1 DFQATT, CDR2 SNEGSKA (reference sequence). CDR3 nucleotides: TGCAGTGCTAGTCCTAGAGCAGGGGAAACAGATACGCAGTATTTT. Its translation is CSASPRAGETDTQYF.

CDR3 sequence reads: CASSPRGGRANSPLHF. CDR3 in DNA: TGTGCCAGCAGCCCGCGGGGGGGAAGGGCGAATTCACCCCTCCACTTT. The chain is built from TRBV7-2 and TRBJ1-6; possible D gene TRBD1, 5 bases. Germline CDR1 SGHTA, CDR2 FQGNSA. V was cut by 5 bases and J by 7 bases, with 18 bases left in between. The CDR3 loop spans 16 amino acids. The full variable domain, with the rest looked up from reference TRBV7-2 and TRBJ1-6, is GAGVSQSPSNKVTEKGKDVELRCDPISGHTALYWYRQSLGQGLEFLIYFQGNSAPDKSGLPSDRFSAERTGGSVSTLTIQRTQQEDSAVYLCASSPRGGRANSPLHFGNGTRLTVT.

The chain links TRBV20-1 to TRBJ2-3; no clear D. The germline gives CDR1 DFQATT, CDR2 SNEGSKA (reference sequence). Trimming removed 8 bases at V and 3 bases at J, with 6 bases between. The CDR3 covers 10 residues. In DNA form, the CDR3 reads TGCAGTAGAACTACAGATACGCAGTATTTT. Its protein product is CSRTTDTQYF.

The V call is TRBV5-1, the J call TRBJ2-6, with 8 bases fitting TRBD1. The CDR3 sequence is 16 residues long. Germline V gives CDR1 SGHRS, CDR2 YFSETQ. The junction had 4 bases not matched to a gene; V was cut back by 3 bases and J by 2 bases. The CDR3 DNA follows: TGCGCCAGCAGCTCGACAGGGGCTACTGGGGCCAACGTCCTGACTTTC. This sequence encodes CASSSTGATGANVLTF.

This rearrangement joins TRBV14 to TRBJ1-2, with a possible D match to TRBD1 (6 bases). CDR1 is SGHDN, CDR2 FVKESK, per germline. V was cut by 0 bases and J by 3 bases, with 14 bases left in between. This CDR3 is 16 amino acids long. For the CDR3, the DNA is TGTGCCAGCAGCCAAGATAGTACAGGGACGTACTATGGCTACACCTTC. Its translation is CASSQDSTGTYYGYTF. Together with reference TRBV14 and TRBJ1-2, the CDR3 gives the full variable domain: EAGVTQFPSHSVIEKGQTVTLRCDPISGHDNLYWYRRVMGKEIKFLLHFVKESKQDESGMPNNRFLAERTGGTYSTLKVQPAELEDSGVYFCASSQDSTGTYYGYTFGSGTRLTVV.

J is TRBJ1-4 and V is TRBV18; 7 bases are shared with TRBD1. J was trimmed by 8 bases and V by 0 bases; bases with no gene match: 9. This CDR3 is built from 16 residues. CDR1 is KGHSH, CDR2 LQKENI, per germline. CDR3 sequence (DNA): TGTGCCAGCTCACCACCTCGAGGGGGCCTTTTGGAAAAACTGTTTTTT. This codes for CASSPPRGGLLEKLFF.